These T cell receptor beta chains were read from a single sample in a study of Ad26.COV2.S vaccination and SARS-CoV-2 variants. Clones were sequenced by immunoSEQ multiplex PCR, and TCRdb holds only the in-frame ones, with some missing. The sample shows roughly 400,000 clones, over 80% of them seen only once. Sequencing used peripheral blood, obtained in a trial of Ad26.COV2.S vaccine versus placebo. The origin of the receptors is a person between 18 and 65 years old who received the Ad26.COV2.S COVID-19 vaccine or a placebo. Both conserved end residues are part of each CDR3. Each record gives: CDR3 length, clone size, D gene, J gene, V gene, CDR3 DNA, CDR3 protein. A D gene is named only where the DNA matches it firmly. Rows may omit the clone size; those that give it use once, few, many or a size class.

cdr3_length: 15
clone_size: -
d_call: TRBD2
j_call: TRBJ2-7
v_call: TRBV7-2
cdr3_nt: TGTGCCAGCAGCTTACGACTAGCGGGGGACTACGAGCAGTACTTC
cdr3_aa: CASSLRLAGDYEQYF

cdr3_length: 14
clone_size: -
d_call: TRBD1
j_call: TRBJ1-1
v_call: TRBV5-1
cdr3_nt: TGCGCCAGCAGCACCGGACAGGGAAACACTGAAGCTTTCTTT
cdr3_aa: CASSTGQGNTEAFF

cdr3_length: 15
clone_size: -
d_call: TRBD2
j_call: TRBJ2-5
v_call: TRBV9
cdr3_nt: TGTGCCAGCAGCCCAGGGACTAGCGGAAAAGAGACCCAGTACTTC
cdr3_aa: CASSPGTSGKETQYF

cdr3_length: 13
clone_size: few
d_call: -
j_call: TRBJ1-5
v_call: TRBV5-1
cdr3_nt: TGCGCCAGCAGCTTGGCTCCCAATCAGCCCCAGCATTTT
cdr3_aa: CASSLAPNQPQHF

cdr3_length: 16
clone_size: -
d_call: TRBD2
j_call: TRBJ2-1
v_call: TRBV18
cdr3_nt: TGTGCCAGCTCACCAGAGACTAGCGGGGGAGGGAGTGAGCAGTTCTTC
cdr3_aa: CASSPETSGGGSEQFF

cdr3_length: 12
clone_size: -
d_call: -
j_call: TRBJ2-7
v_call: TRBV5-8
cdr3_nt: TGTGCCAGCAGCTTGAGCAGGAGAGAGCAGTACTTC
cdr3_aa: CASSLSRREQYF

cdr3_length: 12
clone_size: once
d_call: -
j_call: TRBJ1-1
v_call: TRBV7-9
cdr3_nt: TGTGCCAGCAGCTTAGGTCCCACTGAAGCTTTCTTT
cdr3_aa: CASSLGPTEAFF

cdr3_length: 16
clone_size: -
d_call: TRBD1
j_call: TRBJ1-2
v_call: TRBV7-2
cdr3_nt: TGTGCCAGCAGCTTAATACGGGACAGATCCTTTGATGGCTACACCTTC
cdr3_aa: CASSLIRDRSFDGYTF

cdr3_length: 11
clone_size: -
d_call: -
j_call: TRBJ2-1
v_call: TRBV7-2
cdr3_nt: TGTGCCAGCAGCTTAGGCCCTGAGCAGTTCTTC
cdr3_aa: CASSLGPEQFF

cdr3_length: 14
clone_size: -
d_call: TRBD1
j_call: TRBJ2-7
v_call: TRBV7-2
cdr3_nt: TGTGCCAGCAGCTTAGGGACAGGGCACTACGAGCAGTACTTC
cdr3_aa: CASSLGTGHYEQYF

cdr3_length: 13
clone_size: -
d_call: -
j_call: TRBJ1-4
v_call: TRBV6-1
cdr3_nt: TGTGCCAGCAGTACCTTCTGGGGGGAAAAACTGTTTTTT
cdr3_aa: CASSTFWGEKLFF

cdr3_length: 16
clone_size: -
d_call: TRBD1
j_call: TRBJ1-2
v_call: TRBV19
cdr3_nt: TGTGCCAGTAGTATAGGGACAGGGTTAGCTAACTATGGCTACACCTTC
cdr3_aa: CASSIGTGLANYGYTF

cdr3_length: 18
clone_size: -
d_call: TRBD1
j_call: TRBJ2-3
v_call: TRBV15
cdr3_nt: TGTGCCACCAGCACTAGGGGGACAGGGTTGGTGTGGACAGATACGCAGTATTTT
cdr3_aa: CATSTRGTGLVWTDTQYF

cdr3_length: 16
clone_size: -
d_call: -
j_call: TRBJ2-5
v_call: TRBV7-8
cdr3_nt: TGTGCCAGCAGCTTAGAAGGCCCATTAAACTTAGAGACCCAGTACTTC
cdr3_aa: CASSLEGPLNLETQYF

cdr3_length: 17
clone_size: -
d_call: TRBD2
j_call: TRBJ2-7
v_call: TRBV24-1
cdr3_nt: TGTGCCACCAGTGATTACGTCTCAGCGGGGGTTCCTGTGGAGCAGTACTTC
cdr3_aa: CATSDYVSAGVPVEQYF

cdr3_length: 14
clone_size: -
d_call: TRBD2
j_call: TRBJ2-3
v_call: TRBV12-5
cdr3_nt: TGTGCTAGCGGAGGCGGGGGGGCGACAGATACGCAGTATTTT
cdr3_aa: CASGGGGATDTQYF

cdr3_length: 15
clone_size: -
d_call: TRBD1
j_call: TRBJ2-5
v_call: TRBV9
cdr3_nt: TGTGCCAGCAGCGTAGAAGGCAGGGGGCCGGAGACCCAGTACTTC
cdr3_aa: CASSVEGRGPETQYF

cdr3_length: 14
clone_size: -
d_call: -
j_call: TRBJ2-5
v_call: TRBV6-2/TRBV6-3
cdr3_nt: TGTGCCAGCAGTTATCAGCCAGGACCAGAGACCCAGTACTTC
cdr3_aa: CASSYQPGPETQYF

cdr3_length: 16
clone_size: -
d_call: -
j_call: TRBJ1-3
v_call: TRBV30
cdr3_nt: TGTGCCTGGAGTTTTCCGACGGAGGTCTCTGGAAACACCATATATTTT
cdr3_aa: CAWSFPTEVSGNTIYF

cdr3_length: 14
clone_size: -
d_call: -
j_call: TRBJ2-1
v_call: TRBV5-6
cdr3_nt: TGTGCCAGCAGCTTCGCCGACGTAGCCAATGAGCAGTTCTTC
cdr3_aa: CASSFADVANEQFF

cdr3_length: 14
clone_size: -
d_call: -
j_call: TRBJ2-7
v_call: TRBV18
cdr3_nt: TGTGCCAGCTCACTAGACTCAAACTCCTACGAGCAGTACTTC
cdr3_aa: CASSLDSNSYEQYF

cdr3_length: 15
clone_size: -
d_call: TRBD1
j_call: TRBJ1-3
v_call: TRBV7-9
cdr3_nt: TGTGCCAGCAGCTCAGGGACAGCACCTGGAAACACCATATATTTT
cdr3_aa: CASSSGTAPGNTIYF